This T cell receptor (beta chain) emerged from a study of blood T cell repertoires in COVID-19. Sequencing used immunoSEQ multiplex PCR; TCRdb keeps in-frame clones, though not all of them. Of roughly 280,000 clones detected, over 65% appear once; the ten largest clones hold 3.5% to 5.5%. The origin of this receptor is a man aged 55-75 years who had recovered from COVID-19. Sequencing was performed on peripheral blood.

The DNA for the CDR3 is TGTGCCAGCAGCGTAGGACCAGCGGGGGGCCCGGTCACCGGGGAGCTGTTTTTT. Amino acid sequence: CASSVGPAGGPVTGELFF. This chain connects TRBV9 to TRBJ2-2, with TRBD2 matching over 9 bases. The CDR3 loop spans 18 amino acids. The V segment lost 0 bases and the J segment 4 bases; nucleotides outside the gene matches: 10. Germline V gene sequence: CDR1 SGDLS, CDR2 YYNGEE. The whole variable domain, filled in from reference TRBV9 and TRBJ2-2, reads DSGVTQTPKHLITATGQRVTLRCSPRSGDLSVYWYQQSLDQGLQFLIQYYNGEERAKGNILERFSAQQFPDLHSELNLSSLELGDSALYFCASSVGPAGGPVTGELFFGEGSRLTVL.